Below are 23 T cell receptor beta chains sequenced from a single sample in a study of Graves' ophthalmopathy and Graves' hyperthyroidism. As the template, RNA transcripts were used to amplify TCR beta CDR3 regions. The first-round RT-PCR employed HTBI primers together with the Qiagen OneStep RT-PCR kit. A multiplex PCR was then performed as the second round. One entry per CDR3 protein results from TCRdb running MiXCR on the multiplex PCR reads. The table shows some 170,000 distinct CDR3 sequences, with 35% to 50% occurring only once. The specimen sequenced was peripheral blood. The source is a man younger than 45 with Graves' ophthalmopathy.

This chain links TRBV15 with TRBJ2-5; D gene ambiguous. CDR1 and CDR2 from the germline V gene are LNHNV and YYDKDF (reference sequence). CDR3 length: 12 amino acids. Deletions cut 6 bases from V and 2 bases from J, with 7 bases between. The CDR3 here is CATSVGQETQYF. The CDR3 region has the DNA TGTGCCACCAGTGTAGGACAAGAGACCCAGTACTTC.

In this sample, this clonotype turned up many times. J is TRBJ1-5 and V is TRBV6-5, with a possible D match to TRBD1 (5 bases). This CDR3 has 16 amino acids. Germline loops: CDR1 MNHEY, CDR2 SVGAGI. Trimming removed 0 bases from V and 6 bases from J, with 15 bases in between. For the CDR3, the DNA is TGTGCCAGCAGTTACTCGTTCGGCAGGGCGGGTCAGCCCCAGCATTTT. Translation: CASSYSFGRAGQPQHF.

Remarks on this clonotype: The junction differs from germline at one of its ends, possibly a read error. The chain recombines TRBV28 with TRBJ1-1; no reliable D call. Germline CDR1 MDHEN, CDR2 SYDVKM. The CDR3 covers 15 residues. CDR3 protein: CASSLFPPGHTEAFF. The CDR3 region has the DNA TGTGCCAGCAGCTTATTCCCCCCCGGACACACTGAAGCTTTCTTT.

This clonotype was observed at least ten times. This rearrangement joins TRBV6-5 to TRBJ1-2, with a tentative D call TRBD1 (6 bases). Trimming stripped 2 bases from V and 7 bases from J, with 8 bases between. This CDR3 spans 12 amino acids. Germline V gene data show CDR1 as MNHEY and CDR2 as SVGAGI. The CDR3 region is CASSYPGAGYTF. The CDR3 DNA reads as TGTGCCAGCAGTTACCCAGGGGCTGGCTACACCTTC.

This clonotype has ten or more counts. V is TRBV5-1 and J is TRBJ2-2; D unresolved. Trimming took 2 bases from V and 1 from J, leaving 12 bases between them. The CDR3 runs 16 residues. CDR1 SGHRS and CDR2 YFSETQ come from the germline V gene. The CDR3 loop reads CASSLRAHGNTGELFF. DNA of the CDR3: TGCGCCAGCAGCTTACGAGCTCATGGGAACACCGGGGAGCTGTTTTTT. Combining the CDR3 with reference TRBV5-1 and TRBJ2-2 gives the whole variable domain KAGVTQTPRYLIKTRGQQVTLSCSPISGHRSVSWYQQTPGQGLQFLFEYFSETQRNKGNFPGRFSGRQFSNSRSEMNVSTLELGDSALYLCASSLRAHGNTGELFFGEGSRLTVL.

This clonotype was observed many times. This chain links TRBV2 with TRBJ2-5; 7 bases fit TRBD2. The CDR3 sequence is 16 residues long. Per the germline V gene, CDR1 is SNHLY and CDR2 is FYNNEI. J was trimmed by 7 bases and V by 9 bases; bases with no gene match: 20. The CDR3 DNA reads TGTGCCAGTCATCCCGAAGGAGCGGGGTTCGTCGTGACCCAGTACTTC. This gives the protein CASHPEGAGFVVTQYF.

This clonotype was observed at least ten times. The chain combines TRBV2 with TRBJ2-5; no firm D call. Germline-derived CDR1 and CDR2 are SNHLY and FYNNEI. This CDR3 is 15 amino acids long. V was pared by 7 bases and J by 0 bases, with 15 bases between. The CDR3 sequence: CASNPPSQYQETQYF. The CDR3 nucleotides are TGTGCCAGCAACCCGCCGTCCCAGTACCAAGAGACCCAGTACTTC. Combining the CDR3 with reference TRBV2 and TRBJ2-5 gives the whole variable domain EPEVTQTPSHQVTQMGQEVILRCVPISNHLYFYWYRQILGQKVEFLVSFYNNEISEKSEIFDDQFSVERPDGSNFTLKIRSTKLEDSAMYFCASNPPSQYQETQYFGPGTRLLVL.

This clonotype was observed at least ten times. The genes are TRBV6-5 and TRBJ2-4; 11 bases map to TRBD1. Germline values: CDR1 MNHEY, CDR2 SVGAGI. The junction had 5 bases not matched to a gene; V was cut back by 7 bases and J by 9 bases. This CDR3 region has 13 residues. CDR3 DNA: TGTGCCAGCAAGGACAGGGGGCGCGGCATTCAGTACTTC. Translation gives CASKDRGRGIQYF.

In this sample, this clonotype turned up many times. The chain uses TRBV19 and TRBJ2-7; TRBD1 matches at 8 bases. The CDR3 length is 16 residues. In germline, CDR1 is LNHDA, CDR2 SQIVND (reference sequence). The V and J ends lost 7 bases and 1 base, in that order; junction bases with no gene match: 12. The CDR3 bases are TGTGCCAGTATTCTAAGTCGGGACAGGCGATCCTACGAGCAGTACTTC. Amino acid sequence: CASILSRDRRSYEQYF.

This clonotype has only a few counts. The gene calls are TRBV7-8 and TRBJ1-1, with D tentatively TRBD1 (5 bases). This CDR3 comprises 15 residues. V was trimmed by 5 bases and J by 2 bases, leaving 15 bases between them. CDR1 is SGHVS and CDR2 is FQNEAQ in the germline V gene. CDR3 amino acids: CASSTYVGGNTEAFF. The CDR3 DNA follows: TGTGCCAGCAGCACCTATGTTGGGGGAAACACTGAAGCTTTCTTT. Together with reference TRBV7-8 and TRBJ1-1, the CDR3 gives the full variable domain: GAGVSQSPRYKVAKRGQDVALRCDPISGHVSLFWYQQALGQGPEFLTYFQNEAQLDKSGLPSDRFFAERPEGSVSTLKIQRTQQEDSAVYLCASSTYVGGNTEAFFGQGTRLTVV.

The V call is TRBV28, the J call TRBJ2-2, with a possible D match to TRBD1 (6 bases). V lost 5 bases and J 2 bases, leaving 12 bases between the germline ends. The CDR3 is 15 residues long. Germline CDR1 is MDHEN and CDR2 is SYDVKM. The DNA for the CDR3 is TGTGCCAGCAGTAAGGGACACCTAAACACCGGGGAGCTGTTTTTT. It yields the protein CASSKGHLNTGELFF. The full variable domain, with the rest looked up from reference TRBV28 and TRBJ2-2, is DVKVTQSSRYLVKRTGEKVFLECVQDMDHENMFWYRQDPGLGLRLIYFSYDVKMKEKGDIPEGYSVSREKKERFSLILESASTNQTSMYLCASSKGHLNTGELFFGEGSRLTVL.

The chain combines TRBV7-3 with TRBJ1-2; 8 bases agree with TRBD1. The V gene end was trimmed by 5 bases and the J gene end by 7 bases; junction bases not matched to a gene: 6. This CDR3 has 13 amino acids. CDR1 SGHTA and CDR2 FQGTGA come from the germline V gene. CDR3 residues: CASSLQGAGGYTF. The CDR3 region has the DNA TGTGCCAGCAGCCTTCAGGGGGCGGGTGGCTACACCTTC.

V gene TRBV12-3 or TRBV12-4 combines with J gene TRBJ1-5; 7 bases map to TRBD1. V trimming: 5 bases; J trimming: 6 bases; junction bases outside the gene matches: 10. The CDR3 is 15 amino acids. The CDR3 nucleotides are TGTGCCAGCAGTCCTCGGACAGGATTGAGTCAGCCCCAGCATTTT. It yields the protein CASSPRTGLSQPQHF.

The rearrangement uses TRBV12-3 or TRBV12-4 and TRBJ1-2; D is possibly TRBD1 (5 bases). CDR3 size: 13 residues. The V end lost 6 bases, the J end lost 0 bases, and 8 bases lay between the germline ends. The CDR3, as DNA: TGTGCCAGCAGGGGGACGGCTAACTATGGCTACACCTTC. Protein sequence: CASRGTANYGYTF.

At least ten counts were recorded for this clonotype. The genes are TRBV7-2 and TRBJ2-7; D not resolved. The CDR3 loop spans 13 amino acids. Germline V gene lookup returns CDR1 SGHTA and CDR2 FQGNSA. Trimming left V 2 bases short and J 3 bases short, with 8 bases between. CDR3 protein: CASSLQIDYEQYF. The CDR3 DNA reads as TGTGCCAGCAGCTTACAAATCGACTACGAGCAGTACTTC. Drawing the rest from reference TRBV7-2 and TRBJ2-7, the complete variable domain is GAGVSQSPSNKVTEKGKDVELRCDPISGHTALYWYRQSLGQGLEFLIYFQGNSAPDKSGLPSDRFSAERTGGSVSTLTIQRTQQEDSAVYLCASSLQIDYEQYFGPGTRLTVT.

Many counts were recorded for this clonotype. The V call is TRBV28, the J call TRBJ1-2, with D unresolved. Between the trimmed V and J ends, which lost 7 bases and 2 bases, there was a span of 5 bases. Per germline, CDR1 MDHEN and CDR2 SYDVKM. CDR3 length: 11 amino acids. CDR3 in amino acids: CASTGNYGYTF. DNA for the CDR3: TGTGCCAGCACGGGGAACTATGGCTACACCTTC.

This clonotype was recorded many times. This chain connects TRBV27 to TRBJ2-2; D gene uncertain. Germline loops: CDR1 MNHEY, CDR2 SMNVEV (reference sequence). The CDR3 runs 15 residues. V shed 3 bases and J shed 8 bases, with 16 bases lying between them. The chain's CDR3 is CASSFFKTPGGELFF. The CDR3, as DNA: TGTGCCAGCAGTTTTTTCAAGACCCCTGGAGGGGAGCTGTTTTTT.

The rearrangement links TRBV4-2 to TRBJ2-5; D uncertain. The germline V gene has CDR1 LGHNA and CDR2 YNFKEQ. The V and J ends lost 3 bases and 2 bases respectively, with 13 bases between them. The CDR3 spans 15 residues. The CDR3 coding sequence is TGTGCCAGCAGCCAGGATGGCAGAGCACAAGAGACCCAGTACTTC. Amino acid sequence: CASSQDGRAQETQYF.

The chain is built from TRBV20-1 and TRBJ1-3; D possibly corresponds to TRBD1 (5 bases). Trimming took 6 bases from V and 0 from J, leaving 15 bases between them. This CDR3 region has 15 residues. The germline CDR1 and CDR2 sequences are DFQATT and SNEGSKA (reference sequence). The CDR3 region is CSAPGGGVSGNTIYF. CDR3 bases: TGCAGTGCCCCAGGTGGGGGGGTCTCTGGAAACACCATATATTTT.

In this sample, this clonotype turned up many times. The V gene is TRBV18, the J gene TRBJ2-5, with a weak D call TRBD2 (5 bases). The germline V gene has CDR1 KGHSH and CDR2 LQKENI. The CDR3 contains 15 residues. The ends were cut back, 3 bases at V and 1 base at J, with 12 bases in the middle. In DNA, the CDR3 is TGTGCCAGCTCACCGTACACCAGCGGCCAAGAGACCCAGTACTTC. As protein: CASSPYTSGQETQYF.

This clonotype occurred many times. This chain links TRBV6-2 or TRBV6-3 with TRBJ2-7; weak D call: TRBD1 (6 bases). Looked up from germline, CDR1 is MNHEY and CDR2 is SVGEGT. Trimming shortened V by 6 bases and J by 3 bases, and 15 bases separated the two germline ends. The CDR3 runs to 14 residues. As DNA, the CDR3 is TGTGCCAGCAGAAGAGGTGGACAGATCTACGAGCAGTACTTC. Translation: CASRRGGQIYEQYF.

At least ten counts were recorded for this clonotype. V gene TRBV24-1 combines with J gene TRBJ2-2; D remains ambiguous. CDR3 length: 13 residues. The V gene's germline CDR1 is KGHDR and CDR2 SFDVKD. Trimming removed 1 base at V and 6 bases at J, with 5 bases between. The CDR3 region is CATSDLVPGELFF. In DNA, the CDR3 is TGTGCCACCAGTGATTTAGTTCCCGGGGAGCTGTTTTTT.

The rearrangement joins TRBV12-3 or TRBV12-4 to TRBJ1-3, with no clear D. V lost 6 bases, J lost 8 bases, and 8 bases lay in between. The CDR3 covers 11 residues. CDR3 residues: CASRTEDTIYF. CDR3 nucleotides: TGTGCCAGCAGGACCGAGGACACCATATATTTT.